Below are 24 T cell receptor beta chains sequenced from a single sample in a study of blood T cell repertoires in COVID-19. Clones were sequenced by immunoSEQ multiplex PCR, and TCRdb holds only the in-frame ones, with some missing. Among some 140,000 clones listed, around 82% were seen once. The specimen sequenced was peripheral blood. The receptors originated from a man aged 60-69 years with COVID-19, enrolled during active disease.

The J gene is TRBJ2-3, the V gene TRBV24-1; 9 nucleotides match TRBD2. The junction had 12 bases not matched to a gene; V was cut back by 11 bases and J by 4 bases. The CDR3 runs to 15 residues. Germline V gene sequence: CDR1 KGHDR, CDR2 SFDVKD. CDR3 DNA sequence: TGTGCCAGTTCAGGGGCTAGCGGGAATGCAGATACGCAGTATTTT. Translating gives CASSGASGNADTQYF.

This clone has a handful of counts. The chain has TRBV11-1 and TRBJ2-7, with 9 bases aligning to TRBD1. V trimming: 3 bases; J trimming: 0 bases; junction bases outside the gene matches: 3. The CDR3 has 15 amino acids. From germline, CDR1 is SGHAT and CDR2 FQDESV (reference sequence). CDR3 in DNA: TGTGCCAGCAGCTTTGGGACAGGGAGCTCCTACGAGCAGTACTTC. Amino acids: CASSFGTGSSYEQYF.

V gene TRBV28 combines with J gene TRBJ1-2; 7 bases match TRBD1. Germline V lookup: CDR1 MDHEN, CDR2 SYDVKM. J gave up 6 bases and V 5 bases, and 12 bases lay outside the gene matches. The length of the CDR3 is 15 residues. CDR3 DNA sequence: TGTGCCAGCAGTGAGACAGGGCGTCTTGAGAATGGCTACACCTTC. This translates into CASSETGRLENGYTF.

The chain recombines TRBV19 with TRBJ2-1; TRBD2 is a possible D gene (5 bases). V was pared by 1 base and J by 8 bases, with 18 bases between. This CDR3 is 16 amino acids long. The germline CDR1 and CDR2 sequences are LNHDA and SQIVND (reference sequence). CDR3 nucleotide sequence: TGTGCCAGTAGTATAGCCCACGAGGGCCGGTGGCATGAGCAGTTCTTC. It translates to CASSIAHEGRWHEQFF.

This clone turned up a few times. V gene TRBV7-9 combines with J gene TRBJ2-1; 12 bases fit TRBD1. CDR3 length: 19 residues. V was pared by 2 bases and J by 1 base, with 9 bases of the junction left unmatched. Germline V gene sequence: CDR1 SEHNR, CDR2 FQNEAQ (reference sequence). The CDR3 region has the DNA TGTGCCAGCAGCTTAAATTGGGACAGGGGGCCCGGTTCCTACAATGAGCAGTTCTTC. This translates into CASSLNWDRGPGSYNEQFF. The variable domain in full, completed from reference TRBV7-9 and TRBJ2-1, reads DTGVSQNPRHKITKRGQNVTFRCDPISEHNRLYWYRQTLGQGPEFLTYFQNEAQLEKSRLLSDRFSAERPKGSFSTLEIQRTEQGDSAMYLCASSLNWDRGPGSYNEQFFGPGTRLTVL.

The J gene is TRBJ1-2, the V gene TRBV6-2 or TRBV6-3; 10 bases line up with TRBD1. Germline values: CDR1 MNHEY, CDR2 SVGEGT. V lost 6 bases to trimming and J lost 8 bases; unmatched junction nucleotides: 3. The CDR3 spans 12 residues. CDR3 residues: CASSDRGRGYTF. In DNA, the CDR3 is TGTGCCAGCAGCGACAGGGGGCGAGGCTACACCTTC.

This rearrangement joins TRBV19 to TRBJ1-1; D unresolved. The germline V and J ends were trimmed by 6 bases and 7 bases, with 15 bases remaining between them. Germline assignment: CDR1 LNHDA and CDR2 SQIVND (reference sequence). The CDR3 covers 13 residues. The DNA of the CDR3 is TGTGCCAGTAGCCACAGTTACGTCGATGAAGCTTTCTTT. Translated: CASSHSYVDEAFF.

The rearrangement joins TRBV5-1 to TRBJ1-1; D is unclear. Per germline, CDR1 SGHRS and CDR2 YFSETQ. With 0 bases removed from V and 4 bases from J, the gap between germline ends came to 10 bases. CDR3 length equals 14 residues. CDR3 residues: CASSLAVESTEAFF. CDR3 in DNA: TGCGCCAGCAGCTTGGCTGTGGAGAGCACTGAAGCTTTCTTT.

The genes are TRBV6-5 and TRBJ1-3, with a possible D match to TRBD1 (6 bases). V was clipped by 9 bases and J by 2 bases, with 14 bases between them. Looked up from germline, CDR1 is MNHEY and CDR2 is SVGAGI. The CDR3 extends over 14 amino acids. DNA of the CDR3: TGTGCCAGTCAGGAAGGACAGCCTGGAAACACCATATATTTT. It specifies CASQEGQPGNTIYF.

The chain uses TRBV6-6 and TRBJ1-5; TRBD1 aligns across 7 bases. The V gene's germline CDR1 is MNHNY and CDR2 SVGAGI (reference sequence). This CDR3 is built from 15 residues. J was trimmed by 7 bases and V by 5 bases; bases with no gene match: 11. As DNA, the CDR3 is TGTGCCAGCAGTCACCGGGACAGCCAAAGACAGCCCCAGCATTTT. Translated: CASSHRDSQRQPQHF.

This clone was seen only a few times. A read error may account for a junction end that differs from germline. The CDR3 nucleotides are TGCAGCGGGGGACAGAACGCTGAAGCTTTCTTT. Residues: CSGGQNAEAFF. The chain combines TRBV29-1 with TRBJ1-1, with 7 bases fitting TRBD1. CDR3 length equals 11 residues. Germline-derived CDR1 and CDR2 are SQVTM and ANQGSEA.

The chain recombines TRBV5-6 with TRBJ2-7; 9 nucleotides match TRBD1. The CDR3 has 15 amino acids. CDR1 SGHDT and CDR2 YYEEEE come from the germline V gene. V lost 3 bases to trimming and J lost 4 bases; unmatched junction nucleotides: 8. The chain's CDR3 is CASSYTGTGTYEQYF. CDR3 sequence (DNA): TGTGCCAGCAGCTACACCGGGACAGGGACGTACGAGCAGTACTTC.

This chain links TRBV6-5 with TRBJ2-7; 8 bases map to TRBD1. The CDR3 sequence is 15 residues long. Trimming cost V 0 bases and J 3 bases; bases outside gene matches: 4. Germline V gene lookup returns CDR1 MNHEY and CDR2 SVGAGI. This CDR3 is CASSYSTGAYYEQYF. The DNA for the CDR3 is TGTGCCAGCAGTTACTCGACAGGGGCCTACTACGAGCAGTACTTC.

Only one count was recorded for this clone. The V and J genes are TRBV23-1 and TRBJ1-6, with D hard to call. TRBV23-1 is an open reading frame, and its role is uncertain. This CDR3 has 17 amino acids. The V and J ends lost 0 bases and 3 bases respectively, with 12 bases between them. The CDR3 DNA reads as TGCGCCAGCAGTCAATCGGTCGGAGGCGGCTATAATTCACCCCTCCACTTT. It translates to CASSQSVGGGYNSPLHF.

The rearrangement joins TRBV6-5 to TRBJ1-2; 9 bases align to TRBD1. V trimming: 5 bases; J trimming: 8 bases; junction bases outside the gene matches: 9. This CDR3 comprises 14 residues. Germline loops: CDR1 MNHEY, CDR2 SVGAGI. CDR3 in DNA: TGTGCCAGCAGTCCCCCGGGACAGGGTCGAGGCTACACCTTC. Translated, it gives CASSPPGQGRGYTF.

J is TRBJ2-1 and V is TRBV10-3; 8 bases map to TRBD2. CDR1 and CDR2 (germline): ENHRY, SYGVKD. This CDR3 is built from 15 residues. With V trimmed by 8 bases and J by 6 bases, 12 bases remained unmatched. CDR3 bases: TGTGCCATCGGCACACTAGCGGTGGGGGTCAATGAGCAGTTCTTC. Protein sequence: CAIGTLAVGVNEQFF.

This chain connects TRBV7-8 to TRBJ2-5; 8 bases are shared with TRBD1. Germline lookup yields CDR1 SGHVS and CDR2 FQNEAQ. This CDR3 has 14 residues. The V gene end was trimmed by 5 bases and the J gene end by 4 bases; junction bases not matched to a gene: 6. The CDR3 nucleotides read TGTGCCAGCAGCGCAGACAGGGGATCAGAGACCCAGTACTTC. Protein product: CASSADRGSETQYF.

This clone was picked up a small number of times. The chain carries TRBV28 and TRBJ1-5, with 9 bases that match TRBD1. Germline CDR1 and CDR2: MDHEN and SYDVKM. Unmatched junction bases numbered 3, after V lost 5 bases and J lost 4 bases. The CDR3 loop spans 14 amino acids. CDR3 coding DNA: TGTGCCAGCAGTCCAGGGACAGGGAATCAGCCCCAGCATTTT. It specifies CASSPGTGNQPQHF.

This chain uses TRBV28 with TRBJ2-1; D perhaps matches TRBD2 (6 bases). Between the trimmed V and J ends, which lost 3 bases and 1 base, there was a span of 10 bases. The germline CDR1 and CDR2 sequences are MDHEN and SYDVKM. This CDR3 region has 15 residues. CDR3 protein: CASSFGGASYNEQFF. The CDR3 DNA reads TGTGCCAGCAGTTTCGGCGGGGCTTCCTACAATGAGCAGTTCTTC.

The chain has TRBV12-3 or TRBV12-4 and TRBJ1-2, with no clear D. With 8 bases removed from V and 5 bases from J, the gap between germline ends came to 15 bases. The CDR3 spans 13 residues. This CDR3 is CASGTVPDYGYTF. In DNA form, the CDR3 reads TGTGCCAGCGGCACAGTCCCAGATTATGGCTACACCTTC.

The chain carries TRBV19 and TRBJ1-5, with D hard to call. V lost 6 bases, J lost 5 bases, and 14 bases lay in between. Germline V lookup: CDR1 LNHDA, CDR2 SQIVND (reference sequence). The length of the CDR3 is 14 residues. The CDR3 is CASSQRRVDQPQHF. The CDR3 DNA reads TGTGCCAGTAGCCAAAGGAGGGTAGATCAGCCCCAGCATTTT.

This chain connects TRBV2 to TRBJ2-7; perhaps TRBD2 as D (7 bases). Germline CDR1 reads SNHLY; CDR2 reads FYNNEI. The CDR3 extends over 14 amino acids. Trimming cost V 6 bases and J 0 bases, with 12 bases left between them. CDR3 loop: CASSHAGASYEQYF. In DNA form, the CDR3 reads TGTGCCAGCAGCCATGCGGGGGCCTCCTACGAGCAGTACTTC.

The chain uses TRBV5-5 and TRBJ2-6; possible D gene TRBD2, 7 bases. The CDR3 spans 15 residues. The germline V gene encodes CDR1 SGHKS and CDR2 YYEKEE (reference sequence). Trimming pared 0 bases from V and 11 bases from J, leaving 15 bases between. Written as DNA, the CDR3 is TGTGCCAGCAGCTTGGAAGCGGGACAACAATACGTCCTGACTTTC. Its translation is CASSLEAGQQYVLTF. Based on the CDR3 plus reference TRBV5-5 and TRBJ2-6, the full variable domain is DAGVTQSPTHLIKTRGQQVTLRCSPISGHKSVSWYQQVLGQGPQFIFQYYEKEERGRGNFPDRFSARQFPNYSSELNVNALLLGDSALYLCASSLEAGQQYVLTFGAGSRLTVL.

The V call is TRBV18, the J call TRBJ1-1; D is ambiguous. V was clipped by 3 bases and J by 3 bases, with 8 bases between them. Germline CDR1 is KGHSH and CDR2 is LQKENI. The CDR3 runs to 13 residues. CDR3 nucleotides: TGTGCCAGCTCACCCGGTTTGGACACTGAAGCTTTCTTT. Translated, it gives CASSPGLDTEAFF.